This T cell receptor (beta chain) was captured by sequencing in a study of cytomegalovirus exposure and HLA in healthy donors. Notes on this clone: No antigen is known for it.

Use of 60 Vbeta and 13 Jbeta primers characterized the PCR. The repertoire was sequenced with immunoSEQ multiplex PCR; TCRdb's copy has only in-frame clones and lacks some. The sample records 250,000 to 300,000 clones, around nine tenths being singletons. Study-wide results and caveats: The authors judged a highly shared variant cluster likely a sequencing artifact.

Trimming stripped 6 bases from V and 1 base from J, with 12 bases between. The CDR3 extends over 14 amino acids. CDR1 and CDR2 from the germline V gene are SGHVS and FQNEAQ. This clonotype was sampled from a girl under 10 years old in good health and CMV-seronegative. The rearrangement uses TRBV7-8 and TRBJ1-1, with D perhaps TRBD1 (5 bases). Sample: PBMCs. CDR3 in DNA: TGTGCCAGCAGTCCCGACAGTGAGAACACTGAAGCTTTCTTT. Protein sequence: CASSPDSENTEAFF.